This T cell receptor beta chain comes out of a study of shared clonotypes between healthy human individuals. On the study more broadly: A donor's plate count was three for CD4 naive and three for CD4 memory; CD8 naive had two and CD8 memory one. Study observations and caveats: The rarefaction results pointed to incomplete sorted-subset sequencing despite large depth. For naive CD4 cells, around 5.1% of clonotypes were shared across a handful of donors.

Deep was the level used in running the assay. Sequencing used immunoSEQ multiplex PCR; TCRdb keeps in-frame clones, though not all of them. This sample has around 2.3 million clones, with approximately 96% found just once. About this clone itself: What it binds is unknown.

The source of this sequence is a man between 18 and 29 years old in good health. Sequencing was performed on naive CD4+ T cells sorted from blood. Subset given: CD45RA+ positively selected.

Here the CDR3 DNA reads TGTGCCAGTAGTAAGGGGAAGGCGAACACTGAAGCTTTCTTT. Encoded protein: CASSKGKANTEAFF. This chain links TRBV19 with TRBJ1-1; perhaps TRBD1 as D (5 bases). The CDR3 loop spans 14 amino acids. Trimming cost V 4 bases and J 1 base, with 10 bases left between them. Germline V lookup: CDR1 LNHDA, CDR2 SQIVND (reference sequence).